Listed here are 22 T cell receptor beta chains from one sample, sequenced in a study of shared clonotypes between healthy human individuals (dated by TCRdb to the early 2020s). Library construction relied on the immunoSEQ multiplex PCR assay. What TCRdb holds here is the immuneACCESS table cut down to in-frame rearrangements. Part of the clones is not present; checked against another copy, under half of the missing clones reflect an unresolved V gene, and the others are unexplained. The sample table holds 1.5 million to 2.5 million clones, of which about 95% were seen once. 0.95% to 1.5% of the sample goes to the ten largest clones. CD8 naive samples were CD45RO-negative cells positively selected for CCR7, giving a CD45RA+CCR7+ population that excluded TemRA cells. The sample comprised naive CD8+ T cells sorted from blood. The cell subset or site label on this specimen signifies: CD45RA+CCR7+. All receptors come from a man in his late teens or twenties in good health.

This sequence joins TRBV19 and TRBJ2-2; TRBD1 matches at 8 bases. CDR3 length equals 15 residues. CDR1 is LNHDA, CDR2 SQIVND, per germline (reference sequence). Trimming at V came to 5 bases and at J to 6 bases, leaving 8 bases not matched to a gene. The CDR3 DNA reads as TGTGCCAGTAGTCCCACCGGGACAGGTTCCGGGGAGCTGTTTTTT. Its protein product is CASSPTGTGSGELFF.

This clone was picked up one time. Different DNA sequences within this sample yield the same CDR3. V gene TRBV4-1 combines with J gene TRBJ2-7; 8 nucleotides match TRBD1. The CDR3 extends over 16 amino acids. After removal of 1 base from V and 0 bases from J, the junction contained 5 bases not matched to a gene. CDR1 MGHRA and CDR2 YSYEKL come from the germline V gene. CDR3: CASSQVAGTGSYEQYF. CDR3 coding DNA: TGCGCCAGCAGCCAAGTTGCAGGGACAGGCTCCTACGAGCAGTACTTC.

The chain links TRBV4-3 to TRBJ1-5; D is unclear. This CDR3 contains 15 residues. Germline CDR1 and CDR2: LGHNA and YSLEER. V was pared by 0 bases and J by 7 bases, with 13 bases between. In nucleotides, the CDR3 is TGCGCCAGCAGCCAAGATAGCTCGGGTGTGCAGCCCCAGCATTTT. Translating gives CASSQDSSGVQPQHF.

The chain links TRBV7-9 to TRBJ2-7; D not certain. Germline V lookup: CDR1 SEHNR, CDR2 FQNEAQ (reference sequence). V was pared by 5 bases and J by 2 bases, with 13 bases between. The length of the CDR3 is 14 residues. CDR3 sequence: CASSPSSGTYEQYF. Here the CDR3 DNA reads TGTGCCAGCAGCCCGAGCTCCGGAACCTACGAGCAGTACTTC.

This clone was seen only a few times. Other DNA sequences in the sample encode the same CDR3. The chain joins TRBV13 to TRBJ2-7, with 11 bases matching TRBD2. V lost 3 bases to trimming and J lost 2 bases; unmatched junction nucleotides: 0. The germline V gene encodes CDR1 PRHDT and CDR2 FYEKMQ (reference sequence). The CDR3 has 14 amino acids. The CDR3 protein is CASSFSGRAYEQYF. As DNA, the CDR3 is TGTGCCAGCAGCTTTAGCGGGAGGGCCTACGAGCAGTACTTC. The full variable domain, rest sourced from reference TRBV13 and TRBJ2-7, is AAGVIQSPRHLIKEKRETATLKCYPIPRHDTVYWYQQGPGQDPQFLISFYEKMQSDKGSIPDRFSAQQFSDYHSELNMSSLELGDSALYFCASSFSGRAYEQYFGPGTRLTVT.

Comment on this clone: The CDR3 carries no conserved terminal phenylalanine or tryptophan, so it likely arises from a read error. Because the CDR3's place on the DNA is in doubt, the DNA is left out and the CDR3 is given as listed by TCRdb. The chain combines TRBV6-1 with TRBJ1-1. The germline CDR1 and CDR2 sequences are MNHNS and SASEGT. 13 amino acids form the CDR3, both terminal residues included. CDR3 residues: CASSEVSVTTSTL.

The gene calls are TRBV4-1 and TRBJ1-4; a weak D match, TRBD1 (5 bases). The CDR3 is 20 amino acids. Germline assignment: CDR1 MGHRA and CDR2 YSYEKL. V shed 0 bases and J shed 0 bases, with 20 bases lying between them. The CDR3 region has the DNA TGCGCCAGCAGCCAAGATTCGACACTCCCCGGGACTCCAACTAATGAAAAACTGTTTTTT. It encodes CASSQDSTLPGTPTNEKLFF.

With regard to this clone: Other DNA variants within this sample encode the same CDR3. V and J are TRBV28 and TRBJ2-1; 11 bases align to TRBD2. CDR1 is MDHEN, CDR2 SYDVKM, per germline. J was trimmed by 5 bases and V by 5 bases; bases with no gene match: 2. This CDR3 comprises 14 residues. This CDR3 is CASSLSGGDNEQFF. The CDR3 coding sequence is TGTGCCAGCAGTCTTAGCGGGGGGGACAATGAGCAGTTCTTC.

The rearrangement uses TRBV4-1 and TRBJ2-7; D possibly matches TRBD1 or TRBD2 (5 bases each). CDR1 MGHRA and CDR2 YSYEKL come from the germline V gene. The CDR3 covers 16 residues. V lost 0 bases and J 0 bases, leaving 12 bases between the germline ends. The CDR3 here is CASSQDSAGASYEQYF. The CDR3 coding sequence is TGCGCCAGCAGCCAAGATAGCGCCGGGGCCTCCTACGAGCAGTACTTC.

This sequence joins TRBV7-6 and TRBJ2-3; D perhaps matches TRBD2 (5 bases). This CDR3 has 16 amino acids. Trimming stripped 5 bases from V and 2 bases from J, with 17 bases between. The germline V gene has CDR1 SGHVS and CDR2 FNYEAQ. The CDR3 reads CASSVTDFPSTDTQYF. As DNA, the CDR3 is TGTGCCAGCAGCGTCACGGACTTCCCTTCCACAGATACGCAGTATTTT.

The chain combines TRBV30 with TRBJ2-3; no firm D call. CDR1 is GTSNPN, CDR2 SVGIG, per germline (reference sequence). The CDR3 totals 11 residues. Trimming shortened V by 8 bases and J by 3 bases, and 9 bases separated the two germline ends. The CDR3 nucleotides are TGTGCCACCCCCGGGACAGATACGCAGTATTTT. Translation gives CATPGTDTQYF.

This rearrangement joins TRBV18 to TRBJ2-2; 10 positions match TRBD2. Germline loops: CDR1 KGHSH, CDR2 LQKENI. This CDR3 contains 15 residues. The V segment lost 8 bases and the J segment 2 bases; nucleotides outside the gene matches: 5. The CDR3 loop reads CASHILAGNTGELFF. The CDR3, as DNA: TGTGCCAGCCACATACTAGCGGGAAACACCGGGGAGCTGTTTTTT.

The V gene is TRBV9, the J gene TRBJ2-7; possibly TRBD2 for D (6 bases). The CDR3 runs to 14 residues. CDR1 is SGDLS, CDR2 YYNGEE, per germline. The V gene lost 0 bases and the J gene lost 1 base, with 8 bases spanning the gap. The chain's CDR3 is CASSVDLASYEQYF. In DNA form, the CDR3 reads TGTGCCAGCAGCGTAGACCTAGCGTCCTACGAGCAGTACTTC.

This clone has a single count. The chain uses TRBV27 and TRBJ2-1, with TRBD2 matching over 7 bases. The V gene's germline CDR1 is MNHEY and CDR2 SMNVEV (reference sequence). The CDR3 loop spans 15 amino acids. Trimming took 6 bases from V and 11 from J; bases not matched to a gene: 16. CDR3 protein: CASSPTSGTPIKQFF. The CDR3 bases are TGTGCCAGCAGCCCTACCAGCGGGACCCCTATAAAGCAGTTCTTC.

The chain recombines TRBV21-1 with TRBJ2-7; the table's D call, TRBD2, was not checked against the DNA. TRBV21-1 is listed as a pseudogene. This CDR3 is 11 amino acids long. CDR3 loop: CASKLAYEQYF. In DNA form, the CDR3 reads TGTGCCAGCAAACTTGCCTACGAGCAGTACTTC.

This rearrangement joins TRBV15 to TRBJ1-2, with D perhaps TRBD1 (6 bases). Germline CDR1 LNHNV, CDR2 YYDKDF (reference sequence). Trimming took 1 base from V and 5 from J, leaving 17 bases between them. The CDR3 consists of 16 residues. The CDR3 region is CATSRGVGGDDYGYTF. The CDR3 DNA sequence: TGTGCCACCAGCAGAGGGGTAGGGGGTGACGATTATGGCTACACCTTC.

This clone is a singleton in its sample. The chain has TRBV29-1 and TRBJ2-1; 8 nucleotides match TRBD1. The germline CDR1 and CDR2 sequences are SQVTM and ANQGSEA. This CDR3 contains 13 residues. The V gene end was trimmed by 8 bases and the J gene end by 3 bases; junction bases not matched to a gene: 6. This chain's CDR3 is CSSMDRDYNEQFF. CDR3 bases: TGCAGCTCGATGGACAGGGACTACAATGAGCAGTTCTTC.

The V and J genes are TRBV14 and TRBJ1-5; D may be TRBD1 (5 bases). V gave up 4 bases and J gave up 6 bases, with 10 bases separating them. The CDR3 length is 13 residues. Germline loops: CDR1 SGHDN, CDR2 FVKESK. CDR3 region: CASSPGGTQPQHF. The DNA for the CDR3 is TGTGCCAGCAGCCCCGGAGGGACTCAGCCCCAGCATTTT. The whole variable domain, remainder taken from reference TRBV14 and TRBJ1-5, is EAGVTQFPSHSVIEKGQTVTLRCDPISGHDNLYWYRRVMGKEIKFLLHFVKESKQDESGMPNNRFLAERTGGTYSTLKVQPAELEDSGVYFCASSPGGTQPQHFGDGTRLSIL.

V is TRBV6-1 and J is TRBJ1-2, with D possibly matching TRBD1 (5 bases). Germline V CDR1 and CDR2: MNHNS, SASEGT. V was shortened by 2 bases and J by 11 bases, with 15 bases between the two germline ends. The CDR3 runs 13 residues. This chain's CDR3 is CASSEWGGGGYTF. The CDR3 coding sequence is TGTGCCAGCAGTGAATGGGGGGGTGGAGGTTACACCTTC.

The V and J genes are TRBV28 and TRBJ1-2; 7 positions agree with TRBD1. CDR1 is MDHEN and CDR2 is SYDVKM in the germline V gene. CDR3 length: 14 amino acids. The junction had 9 bases not matched to a gene; V was cut back by 7 bases and J by 4 bases. The CDR3 region is CASNPTGLGYGYTF. The CDR3 coding sequence is TGTGCCAGCAATCCGACAGGGCTAGGCTATGGCTACACCTTC.

This chain's CDR3 is CASSERGSGTEAFF. CDR3 nucleotides: TGTGCCAGCAGTGAACGTGGGTCGGGCACTGAAGCTTTCTTT. The V gene is TRBV2, the J gene TRBJ1-1; D unclear. Germline V lookup: CDR1 SNHLY, CDR2 FYNNEI. The CDR3 has 14 amino acids. The germline V and J ends were trimmed by 2 bases and 4 bases, with 11 bases remaining between them. Full variable domain (outside the CDR3, taken from reference TRBV2 and TRBJ1-1): EPEVTQTPSHQVTQMGQEVILRCVPISNHLYFYWYRQILGQKVEFLVSFYNNEISEKSEIFDDQFSVERPDGSNFTLKIRSTKLEDSAMYFCASSERGSGTEAFFGQGTRLTVV.

This chain joins TRBV27 and TRBJ2-3; D is possibly TRBD2 (5 bases). Germline-derived CDR1 and CDR2 are MNHEY and SMNVEV (reference sequence). The CDR3 runs 13 residues. The V end lost 3 bases, the J end lost 5 bases, and 9 bases lay between the germline ends. This CDR3 is CASSLIRGDTQYF. The DNA for the CDR3 is TGTGCCAGCAGTTTGATTCGGGGAGATACGCAGTATTTT.